This T cell receptor beta chain appears in the sequencing data of a study of T cells in localized non-small cell lung cancer. CDR3 size: 11 residues. V was clipped by 1 base and J by 6 bases, with 4 bases between them. Looked up from germline, CDR1 is SGHAT and CDR2 is FQNNGV. TCRdb's table, derived via immunoSEQ multiplex PCR, lists solely in-frame clones and lacks some. The repertoire holds 40,000 or so clones, about 86% seen once, with 5% to 7% in the top ten. The receptor's source is a man aged 35 to 69 with stage I lung adenocarcinoma. The source material was peripheral blood, sampled before any cancer treatment. The chain couples TRBV11-2 to TRBJ2-7; D not resolved. The CDR3 DNA reads as TGTGCCAGCAGCTTAGTCGGCGAGCAGTACTTC. Translation gives CASSLVGEQYF.